This T cell receptor (beta chain) was profiled in a study of identical twins. Overall study findings and caveats: Models underestimated out-of-frame TCR alpha sharing in monozygotic twins.

This clonotype was counted a few times. Antigen unknown. V dropped 7 bases and J dropped 6 bases, with 20 bases sitting between them. Per germline, CDR1 SGHTS and CDR2 YDEGEE. This CDR3 comprises 15 residues. TCRdb independently ran MiXCR on the 5' RACE reads; one entry per CDR3 protein. The data show approximately 250,000 distinct CDR3 sequences, with under 8.5% seen just once and approximately 14% held by the top ten. These sequences were also reported in another study, on T cells expressing NK-cell markers.

Sample: CD8+ T cells sorted from blood. J is TRBJ2-1 and V is TRBV5-8; possibly TRBD2 for D (5 bases). This clonotype was obtained from a young woman in good health. The CDR3 DNA is TGTGCCAGCCCCCCTCGGGGAGTCTTGTTCAATGAGCAGTTCTTC. Its translation is CASPPRGVLFNEQFF.